This T cell receptor beta chain derives from a study of T cell responses to AZD1222 COVID-19 vaccine. At the level of the study: Second-dose intervals of approximately 4 or approximately 12 weeks were pooled. Findings and caveats of the study: Spike-wide coverage was observed for vaccine-associated CD4 TCRs, with dominant responses at 160-218 and 743-854. Spike-specific TCR breadth and depth both grew after two AZD1222 doses. Reportedly, nearly half the spike-specific TCRs target unmutated variant regions.

The method was immunoSEQ multiplex PCR; TCRdb's version includes in-frame clones alone and lacks a portion of them. Of tens of thousands of clones in the sample, over 75% were seen once. The germline V gene has CDR1 MNHEY and CDR2 SVGEGT. The CDR3 totals 16 residues. The ends lost 0 bases at V and 6 bases at J; junction bases unmatched: 7. This clone showed up just a few times. Its antigen is not identified. The TCR was taken from an adult in good health. Sequencing used peripheral blood, obtained on day 0 of AZD1222 vaccination. V and J are TRBV6-2 or TRBV6-3 and TRBJ1-5, with TRBD1 matching 8 bases. CDR3: CASSYSTFRGPQPQHF. CDR3 in DNA: TGTGCCAGCAGTTACTCGACTTTCAGGGGGCCTCAGCCCCAGCATTTT.